The clone carrying this T cell receptor beta chain was seen once. This record belongs to a study of blood T cell repertoires in COVID-19. Whole-study context: The cDNA or gDNA used as material had been derived from T cells, B-cell-depleted T cells, or PBMCs.

Measured with immunoSEQ multiplex PCR; TCRdb has only the in-frame clones, and not every one. The sample yields tens of thousands of clones, more than 70% seen once. With V trimmed by 1 base and J by 4 bases, 4 bases remained unmatched. This CDR3 contains 14 residues. Germline-derived CDR1 and CDR2 are SGHDN and FVKESK. The sequence was obtained from a man older than 75 with acute or convalescent COVID-19. The chain employs TRBV14 and TRBJ2-7, with 7 nucleotides matching TRBD2. The sample was peripheral blood. In DNA form, the CDR3 reads TGTGCCAGCAGCCAAGTACGCGGGAGTTACGAGCAGTACTTC. This encodes CASSQVRGSYEQYF.